This T cell receptor beta chain appears in the sequencing data of a study of blood T cell repertoires in COVID-19. The method was immunoSEQ multiplex PCR; TCRdb's version includes in-frame clones alone and lacks a portion of them. The profile shows approximately 35,000 clones, 65% to 90% of them singletons. The CDR3 is 17 residues long. With 2 bases clipped from V and 0 bases from J, the junction kept 8 bases outside the gene matches. In germline, CDR1 is SGHRS, CDR2 YFSETQ. The sample comprised peripheral blood. The receptor comes from a man in his fifties or sixties with active COVID-19. This chain links TRBV5-1 with TRBJ2-3, with 8 nucleotides matching TRBD2. DNA for the CDR3: TGCGCCAGCAGCTTTTCATTTAGCGGGAAGAGCACAGATACGCAGTATTTT. Protein: CASSFSFSGKSTDTQYF.